This T cell receptor (beta chain) was documented in a study of blood T cell repertoires in COVID-19. Looking at the study overall: Samples of COVID-19 (acute and convalescent) were obtained from the United States, Italy and Spain.

TCRdb's copy holds only in-frame clones and misses some; the assay was immunoSEQ multiplex PCR. The repertoire holds around 290,000 clones, with around 86% as singletons. The V gene end was trimmed by 7 bases and the J gene end by 5 bases; junction bases not matched to a gene: 7. The CDR3 spans 13 residues. Germline CDR1 LNHDA, CDR2 SQIVND (reference sequence). This clone was picked up one time. The study drew participants aged about 18 to 89 years from some 24 US areas. The V and J genes are TRBV19 and TRBJ1-1; 7 bases match TRBD1. The TCR originated in a woman aged 40 to 50 who had recovered from COVID-19. Sequences were obtained from PBMCs or T cells enriched from blood (not recorded which). The CDR3 DNA reads as TGTGCCAGTACTAGGGGGCCTGGAACTGAAGCTTTCTTT. It translates to CASTRGPGTEAFF. Using reference TRBV19 and TRBJ1-1 for the parts outside the CDR3, the full variable domain is DGGITQSPKYLFRKEGQNVTLSCEQNLNHDAMYWYRQDPGQGLRLIYYSQIVNDFQKGDIAEGYSVSREKKESFPLTVTSAQKNPTAFYLCASTRGPGTEAFFGQGTRLTVV.